The entry below describes one TCR beta chain. The antigen remains unidentified. Unique molecular identifiers were built into the TCRbeta library. TCRdb redid the calling of the PCR reads with MiXCR, one entry per CDR3 protein. The table records 98,000 or so distinct CDR3 sequences, 6.4% of them present only once. This entry belongs to a study of T-cell reconstitution after alpha-beta-depleted transplantation in children. Study-wide findings and caveats: Some patients owed their high day-60 TCRbeta diversity to surviving recipient T cells and thymic progenitors. A year had passed since transplant, and T-cell counts and diversity by then came mostly from newly produced T cells. Two months or so post-transplant, alpha-beta T cells reportedly derived from several hundred expanded graft clones.

The CDR3 totals 14 residues. Germline V gene lookup returns CDR1 MNHNS and CDR2 SASEGT. Trimming removed 11 bases from V and 1 base from J; junction bases left unmatched: 9. Sequencing was performed on PBMCs, mostly from graft donor cells, taken 360 days after TCRalphabeta/CD19-depleted stem cell transplant. V is TRBV6-1 and J is TRBJ1-2; TRBD1 matches 8 bases. The TCR comes from a male patient aged 2-10 years who had a stem cell transplant for acute lymphoblastic leukemia, so the T cells may come from the graft donor. CDR3 region: CASEDRAINYGYTF. The CDR3 DNA follows: TGTGCCTCAGAGGACAGGGCGATTAACTATGGCTACACCTTC.